The rows below give T cell receptor beta chains drawn from one sample of a study of blood T cell repertoires in COVID-19. Produced via immunoSEQ multiplex PCR; TCRdb's table is partial and in-frame only. The sample shows some 43,000 clones, 87% of them seen only once. The sample taken for sequencing was peripheral blood. The receptors were sampled from a man in his sixties with active COVID-19. CDR3s include the opening cysteine and the closing phenylalanine or tryptophan. The order of the fields is CDR3 protein, J gene, V gene.

CASSYGLARYTDTQYF TRBJ2-3 TRBV7-8
CASSLGTTFVFEYF TRBJ2-3 TRBV2
CASSYSGAQPQHF TRBJ1-5 TRBV6-5
CASTNQVSNYGYTF TRBJ1-2 TRBV19
CASSLGQANQPQHF TRBJ1-5 TRBV7-9
CASSPQSDRVWDQPQHF TRBJ1-5 TRBV11-2
CASSPPASGRGEQFF TRBJ2-1 TRBV18
CASSRLRGGLYNEQFF TRBJ2-1 TRBV11-2
CASSLLLSTDTQYF TRBJ2-3 TRBV5-4
CASSPGQGNSNQPQHF TRBJ1-5 TRBV7-9
CASSPSASGRTGELFF TRBJ2-2 TRBV19
CASSPGGSGSYEQYF TRBJ2-7 TRBV7-9
CASSDYRDRGNEQFF TRBJ2-1 TRBV6-1
CASSLSQDPQYF TRBJ2-7 TRBV7-9
CASTKLEGHNQPQHF TRBJ1-5 TRBV19
CASISDRANGNTIYF TRBJ1-3 TRBV2
CAITRGSAEAFF TRBJ1-1 TRBV28
CASSSGTGSNTGELFF TRBJ2-2 TRBV7-2
CASSQDRSTDTQYF TRBJ2-3 TRBV4-2
CASSLARGAGETQYF TRBJ2-5 TRBV5-6
CASSFGQGDQETQYF TRBJ2-5 TRBV7-3
CASSSARGRGTGELFF TRBJ2-2 TRBV7-9
CASSFSNSGNTIYF TRBJ1-3 TRBV7-3
CASSPGVAKTQYF TRBJ2-5 TRBV28
CASSFGTGPSYEQYF TRBJ2-7 TRBV27
CASSQEIGTASGNTIYF TRBJ1-3 TRBV4-2
CASGQGPSHSNQPQHF TRBJ1-5 TRBV28
CASSHSSFETQYF TRBJ2-5 TRBV4-3
CASSKAPGTVTSYEQFF TRBJ2-1 TRBV21-1
CASSTGQGGFHEQYF TRBJ2-7 TRBV6-5
CASSVPPRGTGQNTEAFF TRBJ1-1 TRBV9
CSVDGTGAYNEQFF TRBJ2-1 TRBV29-1
CASSLGQAYNEQFF TRBJ2-1 TRBV5-6
CASSPGQGQETQYF TRBJ2-5 TRBV7-9
CATSGSRRDRVYNEQFF TRBJ2-1 TRBV24-1
CAWSARGEQYF TRBJ2-7 TRBV30
CASSSEDRGSYEQYF TRBJ2-7 TRBV9
CASTARGTSTLAAFF TRBJ1-1 TRBV19
CASSFNAGWNSPLHF TRBJ1-6 TRBV27
CASSEPGLGFYEQYF TRBJ2-7 TRBV7-9
CASSLPGQGFYEQYF TRBJ2-7 TRBV28
CATSRGRSTATQETQYF TRBJ2-5 TRBV15
CASSKTTSGNANEQFF TRBJ2-1 TRBV5-1
CATSEDSLTDTQYF TRBJ2-3 TRBV24-1
CASSSGGGAGEKLFF TRBJ1-4 TRBV6-5
CASSPGYQGFTEAFF TRBJ1-1 TRBV5-1
CASSLAGRGSNTEAFF TRBJ1-1 TRBV5-1
CASSPGTGPNYGYTF TRBJ1-2 TRBV18
CASNSPGGTEAFF TRBJ1-1 TRBV7-2
CASSEGQGGGNTQYF TRBJ2-3 TRBV3-1/TRBV3-2
CASSQRGRASGGGGTDTQYF TRBJ2-3 TRBV4-2
CASKEDRGGGHGAQYF TRBJ2-3 TRBV2
CASSPIGGEARGYGYTF TRBJ1-2 TRBV5-4
CASSRLATQSQFF TRBJ2-1 TRBV5-6
CASSPARVAEAFF TRBJ1-1 TRBV14
CASSLEGTGVNEQFF TRBJ2-1 TRBV5-1
CASSYGRQGNTEAFF TRBJ1-1 TRBV6-5
CASSLQTAAIDTGELFF TRBJ2-2 TRBV5-6
CASSGGGADTQYF TRBJ2-3 TRBV7-3